What follows are 8 T cell receptor beta chains derived from one specimen sequenced in a study of blood T cell repertoires in COVID-19. Generated by immunoSEQ multiplex PCR, the TCRdb table keeps only in-frame clones and is missing some. The data contain some 100,000 clones, under 90% of them singletons. Sequenced material: peripheral blood. These receptors came from a woman in her fifties or sixties with acute or convalescent COVID-19.

In DNA form, the CDR3 reads TGCGCCAGCAGCTTCCTACCGGACAGGTCCAACTATGGCTACACCTTC. It is translated as CASSFLPDRSNYGYTF. The chain combines TRBV5-1 with TRBJ1-2; TRBD1 matches 7 bases. The CDR3 runs 16 residues. Losses at the gene ends were 2 bases for V and 2 bases for J; bases not matched to a gene: 9. Germline V gene data show CDR1 as SGHRS and CDR2 as YFSETQ.

This sequence joins TRBV28 and TRBJ1-2; D might be TRBD1 (5 bases). Germline V lookup: CDR1 MDHEN, CDR2 SYDVKM. Trimming took off 6 bases at V and 0 bases at J, with 20 bases between the two ends. The CDR3 totals 17 residues. CDR3 in amino acids: CASRGGTREGSNYGYTF. DNA for the CDR3: TGTGCCAGCAGGGGCGGGACGAGGGAAGGGTCTAACTATGGCTACACCTTC.

This chain joins TRBV5-1 and TRBJ2-1; D perhaps matches TRBD2 (7 bases). The CDR3 extends over 17 amino acids. Germline CDR1 and CDR2: SGHRS and YFSETQ. The V end was cut by 3 bases, the J end by 2 bases, with 18 bases between. The CDR3 nucleotides read TGCGCCAGCAGCTATAGACAGGCGGGAGCGACCTACAATGAGCAGTTCTTC. Protein product: CASSYRQAGATYNEQFF.

The chain has TRBV6-6 and TRBJ1-6; the D is unclear. Germline V gene sequence: CDR1 MNHNY, CDR2 SVGAGI (reference sequence). The CDR3 is made up of 14 amino acids. V was trimmed by 5 bases and J by 11 bases, leaving 16 bases between them. CDR3 nucleotides: TGTGCCAGCAGTGCCGGGATCCTGATCGCACCCCTCCACTTT. Protein: CASSAGILIAPLHF.

This sequence joins TRBV5-1 and TRBJ2-1; D perhaps matches TRBD1 (5 bases). The CDR3 is made up of 16 amino acids. Germline assignment: CDR1 SGHRS and CDR2 YFSETQ. V was pared by 6 bases and J by 2 bases, with 18 bases between. The CDR3 spells CASTLYPGRAYNEQFF. For the CDR3, the DNA is TGCGCCAGCACCCTTTACCCCGGCAGGGCCTACAATGAGCAGTTCTTC.

The chain combines TRBV12-5 with TRBJ1-5, with unresolved D. The CDR3 contains 12 residues. The V end lost 7 bases, the J end lost 5 bases, and 9 bases lay between the germline ends. The V gene's germline CDR1 is LGHNT and CDR2 FRNRAP. The CDR3, as DNA: TGTGCTAGTGCCTTTCCCCATCAGCCCCAGCATTTT. Its translation is CASAFPHQPQHF.

This sequence joins TRBV6-5 and TRBJ1-6; 9 positions match TRBD1. The CDR3 has 16 residues. Germline loops: CDR1 MNHEY, CDR2 SVGAGI. V was clipped by 1 base and J by 9 bases; unmatched bases: 7. The CDR3 loop is CASSYWGGQGSSPLHF. The CDR3 DNA follows: TGTGCCAGCAGTTACTGGGGGGGACAGGGCAGTTCACCCCTCCACTTT.

This chain links TRBV10-3 with TRBJ2-7; TRBD2 aligns across 8 bases. Germline V lookup: CDR1 ENHRY, CDR2 SYGVKD. V lost 6 bases, J lost 2 bases, and 15 bases stayed unmatched. CDR3 length equals 17 residues. The CDR3 region is CAISPGTRQTLTYEQYF. The CDR3 DNA is TGTGCCATCAGCCCGGGGACTAGACAAACTCTTACCTACGAGCAGTACTTC.